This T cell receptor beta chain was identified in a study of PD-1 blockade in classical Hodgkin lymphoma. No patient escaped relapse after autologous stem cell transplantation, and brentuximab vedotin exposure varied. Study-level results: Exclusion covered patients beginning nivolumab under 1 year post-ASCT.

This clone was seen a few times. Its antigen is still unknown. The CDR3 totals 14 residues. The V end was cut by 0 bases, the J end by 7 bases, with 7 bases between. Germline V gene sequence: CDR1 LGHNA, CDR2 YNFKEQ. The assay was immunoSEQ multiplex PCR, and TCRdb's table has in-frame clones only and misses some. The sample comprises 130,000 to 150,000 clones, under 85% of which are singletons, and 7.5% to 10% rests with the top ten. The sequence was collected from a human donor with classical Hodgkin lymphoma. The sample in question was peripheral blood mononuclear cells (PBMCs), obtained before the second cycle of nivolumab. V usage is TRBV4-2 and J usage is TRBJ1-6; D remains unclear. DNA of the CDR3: TGTGCCAGCAGCCAAGAAAGAGGGAATTCACCCCTCCACTTT. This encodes CASSQERGNSPLHF.